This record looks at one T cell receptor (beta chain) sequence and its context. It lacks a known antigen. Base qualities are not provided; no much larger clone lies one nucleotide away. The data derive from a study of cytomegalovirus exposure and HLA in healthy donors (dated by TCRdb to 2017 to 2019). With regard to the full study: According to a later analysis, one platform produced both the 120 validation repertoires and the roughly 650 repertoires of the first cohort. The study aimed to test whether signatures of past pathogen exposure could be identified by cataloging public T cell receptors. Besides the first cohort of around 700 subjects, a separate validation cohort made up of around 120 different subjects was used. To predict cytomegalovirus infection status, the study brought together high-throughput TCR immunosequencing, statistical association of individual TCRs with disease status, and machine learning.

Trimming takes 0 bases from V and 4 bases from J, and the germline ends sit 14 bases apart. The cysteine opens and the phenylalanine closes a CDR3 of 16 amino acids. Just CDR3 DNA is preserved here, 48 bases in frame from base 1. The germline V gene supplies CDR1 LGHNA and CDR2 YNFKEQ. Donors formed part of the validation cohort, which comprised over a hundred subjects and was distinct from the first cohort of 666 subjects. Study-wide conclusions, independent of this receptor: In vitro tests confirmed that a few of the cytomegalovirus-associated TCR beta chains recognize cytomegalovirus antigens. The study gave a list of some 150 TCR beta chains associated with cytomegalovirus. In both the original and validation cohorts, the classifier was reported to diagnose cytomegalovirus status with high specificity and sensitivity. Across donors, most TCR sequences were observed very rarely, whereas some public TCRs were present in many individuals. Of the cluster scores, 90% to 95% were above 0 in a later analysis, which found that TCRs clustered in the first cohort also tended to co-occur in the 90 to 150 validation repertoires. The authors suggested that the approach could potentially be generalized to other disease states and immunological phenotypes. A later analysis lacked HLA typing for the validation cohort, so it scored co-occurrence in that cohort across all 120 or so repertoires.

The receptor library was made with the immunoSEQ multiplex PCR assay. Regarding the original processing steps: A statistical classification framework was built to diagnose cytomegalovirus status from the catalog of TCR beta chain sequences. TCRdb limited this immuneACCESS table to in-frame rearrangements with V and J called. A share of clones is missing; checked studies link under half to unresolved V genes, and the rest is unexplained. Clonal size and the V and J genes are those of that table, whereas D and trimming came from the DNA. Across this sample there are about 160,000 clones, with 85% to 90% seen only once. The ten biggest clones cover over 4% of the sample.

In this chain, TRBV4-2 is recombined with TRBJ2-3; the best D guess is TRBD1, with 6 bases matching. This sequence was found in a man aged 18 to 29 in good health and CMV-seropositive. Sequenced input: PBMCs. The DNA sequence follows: TGTGCCAGCAGCCAAGATTCGGTCAGGGGAGCAGATACGCAGTATTTT. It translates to CASSQDSVRGADTQYF.